This entry features one TCR beta chain sequence. Within the sample, other DNA sequences also encode this same CDR3. This CDR3 comprises 15 residues. Germline V gene lookup returns CDR1 KGHSH and CDR2 LQKENI. V was pared by 3 bases and J by 5 bases, with 3 bases of the junction left unmatched. The sample originates from a study of shared clonotypes between healthy human individuals. Sequenced by immunoSEQ multiplex PCR; TCRdb stores in-frame clones only, minus some. The table includes a few million clones, around 93% detected once. This chain links TRBV18 with TRBJ2-2; 10 bases are shared with TRBD1. Sequences were obtained from naive CD4+ T cells from PBMCs. Specified subset: CD45RA+ positively selected. The receptor's source is a man between 18 and 29 years old in good health. Some clones in this sample may be carry-over from other donors' samples. The DNA for the CDR3 is TGTGCCAGCTCACCGACAGGGGGCCGGACCGGGGAGCTGTTTTTT. Translated: CASSPTGGRTGELFF.